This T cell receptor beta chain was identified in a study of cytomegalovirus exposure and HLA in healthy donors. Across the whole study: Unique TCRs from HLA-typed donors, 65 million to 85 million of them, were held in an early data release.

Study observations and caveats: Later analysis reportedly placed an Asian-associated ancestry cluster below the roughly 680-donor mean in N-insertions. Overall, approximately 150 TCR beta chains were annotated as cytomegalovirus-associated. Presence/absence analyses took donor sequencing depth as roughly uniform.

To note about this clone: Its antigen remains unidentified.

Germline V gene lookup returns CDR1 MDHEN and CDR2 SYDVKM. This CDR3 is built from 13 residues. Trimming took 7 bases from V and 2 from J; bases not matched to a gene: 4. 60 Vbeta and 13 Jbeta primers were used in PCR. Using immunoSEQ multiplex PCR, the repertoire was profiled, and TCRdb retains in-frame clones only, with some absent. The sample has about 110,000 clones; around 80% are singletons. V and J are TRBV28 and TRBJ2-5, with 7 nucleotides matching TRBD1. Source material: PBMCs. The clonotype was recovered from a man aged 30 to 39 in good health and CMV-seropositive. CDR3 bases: TGTGCCAGCACAGGACAGGAGCAAGAGACCCAGTACTTC. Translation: CASTGQEQETQYF.